Below are 29 T cell receptor beta chains sequenced from a single sample in a study of beta chain features in type 1 diabetes. Expressed TCRB transcripts were sequenced because the isolated RNA had all been reverse transcribed beforehand. The method was immunoSEQ multiplex PCR; TCRdb's version includes in-frame clones alone and lacks a portion of them. The sample lists about 210,000 clones, about a tenth seen once, with roughly 1.4% in the top ten. The sequencing input was central memory CD4+ T cells from blood. The receptors were sampled from a man younger than 30 in good health.

The table lists this clone with a few counts. Here the CDR3 reads CASSFPGGERRGEQFF. The CDR3 DNA sequence: TGTGCCAGCAGTTTCCCCGGGGGGGAGCGGCGAGGTGAGCAGTTCTTC. The genes are TRBV27 and TRBJ2-1; 8 bases are a match to TRBD2. The CDR3 runs to 16 residues. Germline V lookup: CDR1 MNHEY, CDR2 SMNVEV (reference sequence). The V gene end was trimmed by 3 bases and the J gene end by 9 bases; junction bases not matched to a gene: 13.

V gene TRBV23-1 combines with J gene TRBJ2-3, with 11 bases matching TRBD1. TRBV23-1 is an ORF, and what it does is uncertain. The CDR3 runs to 17 residues. J was trimmed by 2 bases and V by 0 bases; bases with no gene match: 4. The DNA for the CDR3 is TGCGCCAGCAGTCAATCCTCGGGACAGGGGGACACAGATACGCAGTATTTT. This translates into CASSQSSGQGDTDTQYF.

The chain is built from TRBV25-1 and TRBJ2-7; D might be TRBD1 or TRBD2, each matching 6 bases. Trimming removed 3 bases from V and 5 bases from J, with 11 bases in between. This CDR3 spans 13 amino acids. CDR1 is MGHDK, CDR2 SYGVNS, per germline. The CDR3 protein is CASSDGGLNEQYF. The CDR3 DNA follows: TGTGCCAGCAGTGATGGGGGGCTCAACGAGCAGTACTTC.

This clone was observed a few times. The chain recombines TRBV9 with TRBJ1-2; D gene ambiguous. Germline loops: CDR1 SGDLS, CDR2 YYNGEE. Trimming shortened V by 0 bases and J by 4 bases, and 7 bases separated the two germline ends. CDR3 length: 13 residues. The CDR3 loop is CASSVGNGYGYTF. The CDR3 nucleotides read TGTGCCAGCAGCGTAGGGAACGGCTATGGCTACACCTTC.

The gene calls are TRBV19 and TRBJ1-5; D gene ambiguous. CDR1 and CDR2 (germline): LNHDA, SQIVND (reference sequence). V shed 5 bases and J shed 4 bases, with 15 bases lying between them. This CDR3 is built from 15 residues. The CDR3 protein is CASSPSGQKNQPQHF. The DNA of the CDR3 is TGTGCCAGTAGTCCGTCTGGGCAGAAAAATCAGCCCCAGCATTTT.

This clone has only a few counts. The rearrangement links TRBV7-2 to TRBJ2-3; 9 nucleotides align to TRBD2. V lost 1 base, J lost 3 bases, and 8 bases stayed unmatched. Germline V gene data show CDR1 as SGHTA and CDR2 as FQGNSA. This CDR3 is 17 amino acids long. CDR3 loop: CASSLGSAGGVTDTQYF. The CDR3 coding sequence is TGTGCCAGCAGCTTAGGCTCCGCGGGAGGGGTGACAGATACGCAGTATTTT.

This sequence joins TRBV30 and TRBJ1-3; D possibly corresponds to TRBD1 (6 bases). The CDR3 is made up of 13 amino acids. V lost 8 bases to trimming and J lost 0 bases, with 11 bases between them. The germline V gene has CDR1 GTSNPN and CDR2 SVGIG (reference sequence). In nucleotides, the CDR3 is TGTGCCCGCAGGGGCAGCTCTGGAAACACCATATATTTT. Protein: CARRGSSGNTIYF.

Only a few counts were recorded for this clone. The V call is TRBV7-2, the J call TRBJ2-6, with no clear D. The germline V and J ends were trimmed by 4 bases and 1 base, with 8 bases remaining between them. The CDR3 has 15 amino acids. CDR1 and CDR2 (germline): SGHTA, FQGNSA. The CDR3 DNA follows: TGTGCCAGCAGCTCCTTTGGGTCTGGGGCCAACGTCCTGACTTTC. It is translated as CASSSFGSGANVLTF.

CDR3 bases: TGTGCCAGCAGCCTCGTCGTCGAGAGCGAGCAGTACTTC. Translation: CASSLVVESEQYF. The chain couples TRBV5-4 to TRBJ2-7; D is undetermined. V lost 4 bases to trimming and J lost 6 bases, with 14 bases between them. The CDR3 covers 13 residues. CDR1 and CDR2 (germline): SGHNT, YYREEE (reference sequence).

The chain couples TRBV10-3 to TRBJ2-7; D may correspond to TRBD1 or TRBD2 (5 bases each). In germline, CDR1 is ENHRY, CDR2 SYGVKD. The CDR3 is 13 amino acids. V lost 2 bases and J lost 5, with 10 bases in between. The CDR3 DNA reads TGTGCCATCAGTGAGCAAGGGACGCACGAGCAGTACTTC. Translated: CAISEQGTHEQYF.

V is TRBV2 and J is TRBJ2-1; 10 positions agree with TRBD2. CDR1 and CDR2 from the germline V gene are SNHLY and FYNNEI. CDR3 length equals 15 residues. The trim removed 7 bases at V and 3 bases at J, leaving 6 bases unmatched. CDR3: CASTERTSGYNEQFF. The CDR3 DNA reads as TGTGCCAGCACGGAGAGGACTAGCGGCTACAATGAGCAGTTCTTC.

The chain joins TRBV5-1 to TRBJ1-2; D is undetermined. Germline V lookup: CDR1 SGHRS, CDR2 YFSETQ. The CDR3 sequence is 13 residues long. Trimming took off 4 bases at V and 0 bases at J, with 7 bases between the two ends. The CDR3 sequence is CASSPAPNYGYTF. The CDR3 coding sequence is TGCGCCAGCAGCCCTGCCCCTAACTATGGCTACACCTTC.

The V call is TRBV7-9, the J call TRBJ1-5, with D unresolved. Germline V lookup: CDR1 SEHNR, CDR2 FQNEAQ (reference sequence). Between the trimmed V and J ends, which lost 4 bases and 8 bases, there was a span of 12 bases. CDR3 length equals 13 residues. The DNA for the CDR3 is TGTGCCAGCAGCTCCCCGGGTATTAAGCCCCAGCATTTT. Amino acid sequence: CASSSPGIKPQHF.

This chain joins TRBV7-2 and TRBJ2-1, with TRBD2 identical over 7 bases. The V segment lost 8 bases and the J segment 4 bases; nucleotides outside the gene matches: 8. Germline lookup yields CDR1 SGHTA and CDR2 FQGNSA. This CDR3 comprises 14 residues. CDR3 DNA sequence: TGTGCCAGCCTCCTTACTAGCGTGTACAATGAGCAGTTCTTC. It translates to CASLLTSVYNEQFF.

This clone was seen more than once but under ten times. The chain couples TRBV7-3 to TRBJ1-4, with D maybe TRBD1 (5 bases). Germline V gene lookup returns CDR1 SGHTA and CDR2 FQGTGA. Trimming removed 3 bases from V and 6 bases from J, with 11 bases in between. This CDR3 has 14 amino acids. This chain's CDR3 is CASSFQGGDEKLFF. The CDR3 DNA follows: TGTGCCAGCAGCTTCCAGGGTGGGGATGAAAAACTGTTTTTT.

The chain employs TRBV7-9 and TRBJ1-2, with D maybe TRBD1 (6 bases). V lost 0 bases, J lost 13 bases, and 12 bases lay in between. This CDR3 region has 12 residues. Germline CDR1 reads SEHNR; CDR2 reads FQNEAQ (reference sequence). DNA for the CDR3: TGTGCCAGCAGCTTAGCGGGGGCCGGGACCACCTTC. Translated, it gives CASSLAGAGTTF.

This clone was recorded many times. The chain's CDR3 is CASSQFKRKETQYF. The DNA of the CDR3 is TGCGCCAGCAGCCAATTTAAGCGAAAAGAGACCCAGTACTTC. The chain recombines TRBV4-1 with TRBJ2-5; D is unresolved. Trimming stripped 2 bases from V and 3 bases from J, with 10 bases between. The CDR3 loop spans 14 amino acids. The germline V gene encodes CDR1 MGHRA and CDR2 YSYEKL.

The table lists this clone with a few counts. The chain uses TRBV7-2 and TRBJ2-3; D might be TRBD2 (6 bases). V was shortened by 9 bases and J by 10 bases, with 14 bases between the two germline ends. CDR3 length equals 11 residues. The V gene's germline CDR1 is SGHTA and CDR2 FQGNSA. CDR3 DNA: TGTGCCAGTAAACTAGCTTCGCCGCAGTATTTT. Its protein product is CASKLASPQYF.

V and J are TRBV29-1 and TRBJ2-7; D may be TRBD1 (6 bases). Trimming stripped 4 bases from V and 2 bases from J, with 9 bases between. Germline V CDR1 and CDR2: SQVTM, ANQGSEA. This CDR3 contains 12 residues. CDR3 region: CSVAQGPYEQYF. CDR3 sequence (DNA): TGCAGCGTTGCACAGGGTCCCTACGAGCAGTACTTC.

There are a few counts of this clone. This chain links TRBV5-6 with TRBJ2-3; D not resolved. This CDR3 comprises 13 residues. Germline values: CDR1 SGHDT, CDR2 YYEEEE. Trimming shortened V by 8 bases and J by 4 bases, and 14 bases separated the two germline ends. CDR3 region: CASRSRLADTQYF. CDR3 DNA sequence: TGTGCCAGTCGGTCTCGTCTCGCAGATACGCAGTATTTT.

This chain uses TRBV19 with TRBJ2-7; 9 bases match TRBD2. Unmatched junction bases numbered 14, after V lost 3 bases and J lost 5 bases. This CDR3 contains 17 residues. CDR1 LNHDA and CDR2 SQIVND come from the germline V gene (reference sequence). CDR3 protein: CASSIVGGRAGSNEQYF. DNA for the CDR3: TGTGCCAGTAGTATCGTTGGCGGGAGGGCCGGTTCCAACGAGCAGTACTTC.

This clone has only a few counts. The rearrangement links TRBV15 to TRBJ2-1; 7 positions agree with TRBD2. V was pared by 5 bases and J by 15 bases, with 13 bases of the junction left unmatched. The CDR3 covers 13 residues. The germline CDR1 and CDR2 sequences are LNHNV and YYDKDF (reference sequence). The CDR3 region is CATSDPGLRAWFF. CDR3 DNA: TGTGCCACCAGCGACCCGGGACTAAGGGCCTGGTTCTTC.

This clone came up a few times. The rearrangement uses TRBV7-8 and TRBJ2-3, with no clear D. The CDR3 has 13 amino acids. The V gene lost 5 bases and the J gene lost 1 base, with 7 bases spanning the gap. Germline lookup yields CDR1 SGHVS and CDR2 FQNEAQ. The CDR3 region has the DNA TGTGCCAGCAGCCCCGACCGCACAGATACGCAGTATTTT. Translation: CASSPDRTDTQYF.

V is TRBV11-1 and J is TRBJ2-7; TRBD2 aligns across 10 bases. V dropped 4 bases and J dropped 4; count of bases not matched to a gene: 7. The CDR3 runs 15 residues. Looked up from germline, CDR1 is SGHAT and CDR2 is FQDESV (reference sequence). Written as DNA, the CDR3 is TGTGCCAGCAGCTATCCGGGACTAGCGATTTACGAGCAGTACTTC. Translation: CASSYPGLAIYEQYF.

The chain has TRBV5-4 and TRBJ1-5; the D is unclear. CDR1 is SGHNT and CDR2 is YYREEE in the germline V gene (reference sequence). The CDR3 runs to 12 residues. Trimming shortened V by 3 bases and J by 5 bases, and 6 bases separated the two germline ends. The chain's CDR3 is CASSSEDQPQHF. The CDR3 DNA sequence: TGTGCCAGCAGCTCCGAAGATCAGCCCCAGCATTTT. Looking up the rest from reference TRBV5-4 and TRBJ1-5 gives the full variable domain: ETGVTQSPTHLIKTRGQQVTLRCSSQSGHNTVSWYQQALGQGPQFIFQYYREEENGRGNFPPRFSGLQFPNYSSELNVNALELDDSALYLCASSSEDQPQHFGDGTRLSIL.

This clone has more than one count but fewer than ten. The rearrangement uses TRBV2 and TRBJ2-5; 7 nucleotides match TRBD2. V lost 7 bases and J lost 5; bases outside the gene matches: 1. Germline CDR1 and CDR2: SNHLY and FYNNEI. The length of the CDR3 is 11 residues. Here the CDR3 reads CASIGRETQYF. In nucleotides, the CDR3 is TGTGCCAGCATCGGGAGGGAGACCCAGTACTTC. Full variable domain (missing parts from reference TRBV2 and TRBJ2-5): EPEVTQTPSHQVTQMGQEVILRCVPISNHLYFYWYRQILGQKVEFLVSFYNNEISEKSEIFDDQFSVERPDGSNFTLKIRSTKLEDSAMYFCASIGRETQYFGPGTRLLVL.

The CDR3: CASSVADGRENIQYF. CDR3 nucleotide sequence: TGTGCCAGCAGCGTAGCTGACGGGAGGGAAAACATTCAGTACTTC. The rearrangement joins TRBV9 to TRBJ2-4; 8 bases map to TRBD2. This CDR3 has 15 residues. Trimming cost V 0 bases and J 5 bases; bases outside gene matches: 4. The germline V gene encodes CDR1 SGDLS and CDR2 YYNGEE.

The chain uses TRBV10-1 and TRBJ2-6; 11 bases are shared with TRBD1. Looked up from germline, CDR1 is WNHNN and CDR2 is SYGVQD (reference sequence). V lost 11 bases to trimming and J lost 4 bases; unmatched junction nucleotides: 7. The CDR3 runs to 15 residues. CDR3 DNA: TGCGCCGTCCGGGACAGGGGGGCCGGGGCCAACGTCCTGACTTTC. Translating it yields CAVRDRGAGANVLTF.

V and J are TRBV4-1 and TRBJ2-2; D ambiguous. The CDR3 consists of 14 residues. The germline V gene encodes CDR1 MGHRA and CDR2 YSYEKL. Trimming took off 4 bases at V and 3 bases at J, with 9 bases between the two ends. CDR3 loop: CASSRFGDTGELFF. CDR3 DNA sequence: TGCGCCAGCAGCCGTTTTGGGGACACCGGGGAGCTGTTTTTT.